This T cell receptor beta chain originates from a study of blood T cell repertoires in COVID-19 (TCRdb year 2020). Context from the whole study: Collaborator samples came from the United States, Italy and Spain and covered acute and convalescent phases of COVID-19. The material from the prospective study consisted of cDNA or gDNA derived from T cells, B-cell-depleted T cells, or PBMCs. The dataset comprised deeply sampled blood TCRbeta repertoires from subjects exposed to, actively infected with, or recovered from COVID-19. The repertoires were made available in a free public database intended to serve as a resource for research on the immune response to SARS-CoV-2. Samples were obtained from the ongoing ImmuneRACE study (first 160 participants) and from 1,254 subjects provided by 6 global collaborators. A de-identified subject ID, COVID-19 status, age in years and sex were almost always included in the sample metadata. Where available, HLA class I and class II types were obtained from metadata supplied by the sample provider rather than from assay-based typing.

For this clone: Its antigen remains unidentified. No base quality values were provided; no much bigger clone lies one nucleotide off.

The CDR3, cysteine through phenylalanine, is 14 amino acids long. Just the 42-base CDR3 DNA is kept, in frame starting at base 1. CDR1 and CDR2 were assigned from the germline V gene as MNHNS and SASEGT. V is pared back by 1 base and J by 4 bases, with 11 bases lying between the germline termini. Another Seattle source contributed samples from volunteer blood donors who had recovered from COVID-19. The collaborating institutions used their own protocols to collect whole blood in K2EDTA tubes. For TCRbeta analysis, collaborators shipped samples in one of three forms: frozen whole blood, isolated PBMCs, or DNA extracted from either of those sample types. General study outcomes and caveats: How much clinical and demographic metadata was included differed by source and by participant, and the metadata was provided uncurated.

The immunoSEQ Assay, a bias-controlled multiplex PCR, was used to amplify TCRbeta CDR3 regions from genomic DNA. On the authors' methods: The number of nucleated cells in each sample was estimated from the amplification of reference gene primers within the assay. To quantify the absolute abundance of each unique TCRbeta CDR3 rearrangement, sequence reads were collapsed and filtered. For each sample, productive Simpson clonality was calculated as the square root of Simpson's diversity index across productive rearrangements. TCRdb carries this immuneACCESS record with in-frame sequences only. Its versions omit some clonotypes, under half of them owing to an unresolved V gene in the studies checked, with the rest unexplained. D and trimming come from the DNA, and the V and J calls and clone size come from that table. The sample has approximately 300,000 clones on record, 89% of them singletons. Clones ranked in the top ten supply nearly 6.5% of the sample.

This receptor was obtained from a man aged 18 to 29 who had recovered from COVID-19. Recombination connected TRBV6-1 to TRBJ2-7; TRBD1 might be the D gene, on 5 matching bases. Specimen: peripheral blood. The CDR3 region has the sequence CASSEVGQTYEQYF. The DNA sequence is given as TGTGCCAGCAGTGAAGTGGGGCAAACTTACGAGCAGTACTTC.